The next 17 T cell receptor beta chains were all read from a single sample in a study of technical replicates of blood from a few donors. The repertoire was sequenced with immunoSEQ multiplex PCR; TCRdb's copy has only in-frame clones and lacks some. The repertoire holds about 93,000 clones, with about 95% as singletons. Sequencing used T cells isolated from PBMCs. Every receptor here comes from a human donor in good health.

The chain uses TRBV28 and TRBJ2-5; 10 bases are a match to TRBD2. V shed 4 bases and J 2 bases; nucleotides not matched to a gene: 7. CDR3 length: 16 amino acids. Germline CDR1 reads MDHEN; CDR2 reads SYDVKM. CDR3 in amino acids: CASSSNSGRHQETQYF. The CDR3 DNA reads TGTGCCAGCAGTTCGAATAGCGGGAGGCATCAAGAGACCCAGTACTTC.

This clone appeared once. The J gene is TRBJ2-2, the V gene TRBV15, with D maybe TRBD2 (6 bases). The germline V gene encodes CDR1 LNHNV and CDR2 YYDKDF (reference sequence). CDR3 length equals 16 residues. The V end lost 5 bases, the J end lost 6 bases, and 19 bases lay between the germline ends. Written as DNA, the CDR3 is TGTGCCACCAGCCCCTTGGAGGGGAAGGGAGCCGGGGAGCTGTTTTTT. This sequence encodes CATSPLEGKGAGELFF.

V and J are TRBV7-8 and TRBJ1-2; the D is unclear. V lost 4 bases, J lost 3 bases, and 15 bases lay in between. The CDR3 totals 15 residues. The germline CDR1 and CDR2 sequences are SGHVS and FQNEAQ. The CDR3 DNA follows: TGTGCCAGCAGCTCTAAAGACTCCCGGGACTATGGCTACACCTTC. This encodes CASSSKDSRDYGYTF. Combining the CDR3 with reference TRBV7-8 and TRBJ1-2 gives the whole variable domain GAGVSQSPRYKVAKRGQDVALRCDPISGHVSLFWYQQALGQGPEFLTYFQNEAQLDKSGLPSDRFFAERPEGSVSTLKIQRTQQEDSAVYLCASSSKDSRDYGYTFGSGTRLTVV.

This chain connects TRBV5-4 to TRBJ2-5; 7 bases align to TRBD1. Trimming removed 2 bases from V and 2 bases from J; junction bases left unmatched: 9. CDR3 length equals 16 residues. CDR1 and CDR2 (germline): SGHNT, YYREEE (reference sequence). The CDR3 here is CASSFAAGGPQETQYF. CDR3 DNA sequence: TGTGCCAGCAGCTTTGCCGCAGGGGGACCTCAAGAGACCCAGTACTTC. Full variable domain (missing parts from reference TRBV5-4 and TRBJ2-5): ETGVTQSPTHLIKTRGQQVTLRCSSQSGHNTVSWYQQALGQGPQFIFQYYREEENGRGNFPPRFSGLQFPNYSSELNVNALELDDSALYLCASSFAAGGPQETQYFGPGTRLLVL.

The chain is built from TRBV28 and TRBJ2-1; 7 nucleotides match TRBD1. CDR3 length: 15 residues. With 3 bases clipped from V and 8 bases from J, the junction kept 10 bases outside the gene matches. Germline CDR1 reads MDHEN; CDR2 reads SYDVKM. CDR3 protein: CASSFGTAQSYEQFF. For the CDR3, the DNA is TGTGCCAGCAGTTTCGGGACAGCACAATCATATGAGCAGTTCTTC.

The rearrangement links TRBV9 to TRBJ2-3; 11 bases map to TRBD2. The CDR3 is 18 amino acids. Germline loops: CDR1 SGDLS, CDR2 YYNGEE. J gave up 1 base and V 4 bases, and 11 bases lay outside the gene matches. The CDR3 spells CASSSPSGGFSGTDTQYF. The DNA for the CDR3 is TGTGCCAGCAGCTCTCCTAGCGGGGGGTTCTCCGGCACAGATACGCAGTATTTT. Variable domain in full (rest from reference TRBV9 and TRBJ2-3): DSGVTQTPKHLITATGQRVTLRCSPRSGDLSVYWYQQSLDQGLQFLIQYYNGEERAKGNILERFSAQQFPDLHSELNLSSLELGDSALYFCASSSPSGGFSGTDTQYFGPGTRLTVL.

V gene TRBV9 combines with J gene TRBJ2-1; 10 positions match TRBD2. With V trimmed by 4 bases and J by 4 bases, 8 bases remained unmatched. The CDR3 runs 16 residues. Germline-derived CDR1 and CDR2 are SGDLS and YYNGEE. The CDR3 region is CASSRSERGGYNEQFF. The CDR3 region has the DNA TGTGCCAGCAGCCGATCTGAGCGGGGGGGATACAATGAGCAGTTCTTC.

The chain joins TRBV9 to TRBJ2-2; 9 nucleotides line up with TRBD2. The J segment lost 6 bases and the V segment lost 0 bases, leaving 6 bases of the junction unmatched. There are 16 residues in the CDR3. The germline CDR1 and CDR2 sequences are SGDLS and YYNGEE. CDR3 protein: CASSVEAGGLAGELFF. CDR3 coding DNA: TGTGCCAGCAGCGTAGAGGCGGGGGGGCTAGCCGGGGAGCTGTTTTTT.

J is TRBJ2-4 and V is TRBV5-5; D gene unclear. In germline, CDR1 is SGHKS, CDR2 YYEKEE (reference sequence). This CDR3 region has 12 residues. The V and J ends lost 0 bases and 14 bases respectively, with 12 bases between them. CDR3 amino acids: CASSLETGLKYF. In nucleotides, the CDR3 is TGTGCCAGCAGCTTGGAGACGGGTCTAAAGTACTTC.

This chain links TRBV5-4 with TRBJ1-1, with a possible D match to TRBD1 (6 bases). Germline V lookup: CDR1 SGHNT, CDR2 YYREEE (reference sequence). The CDR3 sequence is 12 residues long. V dropped 4 bases and J dropped 9 bases, with 13 bases sitting between them. The CDR3: CASSRDKIKAFF. CDR3 coding DNA: TGTGCCAGCAGCCGGGACAAAATTAAAGCTTTCTTT.

V is TRBV28 and J is TRBJ2-1; D might be TRBD2 (6 bases). CDR3 size: 14 residues. Germline assignment: CDR1 MDHEN and CDR2 SYDVKM. Trimming cost V 9 bases and J 4 bases, with 16 bases left between them. The CDR3 region is CASGPPGTYNEQFF. CDR3 in DNA: TGTGCCAGTGGACCTCCTGGGACTTACAATGAGCAGTTCTTC.

V and J are TRBV9 and TRBJ1-1; tentatively, D is TRBD1 (6 bases). The CDR3 sequence is 15 residues long. Per germline, CDR1 SGDLS and CDR2 YYNGEE. The V end lost 3 bases, the J end lost 7 bases, and 19 bases lay between the germline ends. The CDR3 sequence: CASSAAISGVDEAFF. The CDR3 region has the DNA TGTGCCAGCAGCGCCGCGATCTCAGGGGTGGATGAAGCTTTCTTT.

The count of this clone is one. The CDR3 DNA sequence: TGCGCCAGCAGCTCGCCGGGACAGGGGACAGATACGCAGTATTTT. This codes for CASSSPGQGTDTQYF. The V call is TRBV4-1, the J call TRBJ2-3; 10 nucleotides align to TRBD1. The CDR3 is 15 residues long. CDR1 and CDR2 (germline): MGHRA, YSYEKL. V lost 5 bases and J lost 3; bases outside the gene matches: 5.

The chain uses TRBV7-2 and TRBJ1-6, with 10 bases identical to TRBD1. Germline CDR1 SGHTA, CDR2 FQGNSA. The ends lost 4 bases at V and 9 bases at J; junction bases unmatched: 6. This CDR3 is 15 amino acids long. The CDR3, as DNA: TGTGCCAGCAGCTCGGGACAGGGGAATCTTTCACCCCTCCACTTT. Translated: CASSSGQGNLSPLHF.

This chain connects TRBV5-1 to TRBJ2-7; D may be TRBD1 (6 bases). The germline V gene has CDR1 SGHRS and CDR2 YFSETQ. This CDR3 comprises 13 residues. Trimming left V 4 bases short and J 2 bases short, with 10 bases between. This CDR3 reads CASSRTATYEQYF. The CDR3 DNA reads as TGCGCCAGCAGCCGGACAGCTACCTACGAGCAGTACTTC.

The genes are TRBV27 and TRBJ2-7; 11 bases are a match to TRBD2. The germline CDR1 and CDR2 sequences are MNHEY and SMNVEV (reference sequence). V shed 5 bases and J 5 bases; nucleotides not matched to a gene: 14. The CDR3 length is 17 residues. CDR3 nucleotides: TGTGCCAGCAGTACGCTGAGGACTAGCGGGTCTTTCGACGAGCAGTACTTC. Its protein product is CASSTLRTSGSFDEQYF.

This chain joins TRBV27 and TRBJ2-7, with TRBD2 matching over 7 bases. Germline V CDR1 and CDR2: MNHEY, SMNVEV (reference sequence). Trimming took 3 bases from V and 2 from J; bases not matched to a gene: 7. The CDR3 runs to 15 residues. The CDR3 DNA is TGTGCCAGCAGTTTCCAAGCGGGGCTCCCCTACGAGCAGTACTTC. It is translated as CASSFQAGLPYEQYF.